The TCR beta chain under discussion was sequenced for a study of beta chain features in type 1 diabetes. About the research overall: Analysis included over 100,000,000 sorted cells drawn from all samples. General observations from the study: Overrepresentation of cells with high TCR expression could result from cDNA sequencing. TCRB CDR3 length was moderately but significantly reduced in all four CD4+ subsets of Type 1 diabetes patients.

This clone turned up a few times. Its antigen remains unidentified. V was trimmed by 2 bases and J by 2 bases, leaving 7 bases between them. There are 15 residues in the CDR3. Germline CDR1 reads SNHLY; CDR2 reads FYNNEI. Every bit of the isolated RNA underwent reverse transcription, so sequencing read expressed TCRB transcripts. The data were produced by immunoSEQ multiplex PCR, yet TCRdb's version contains in-frame clones alone and is incomplete. Of about 700,000 clones listed, about an eighth were seen once; the top ten hold 0.022%. The origin of this receptor is a man between 18 and 35 years old with type 1 diabetes. The chain uses TRBV2 and TRBJ2-6; the D call may be TRBD1 or TRBD2 (5 bases each). The sequenced material came from naive CD4+ T cells from blood. The CDR3 region is CASSELGAGANVLTF. CDR3 DNA sequence: TGTGCCAGCAGTGAATTGGGGGCTGGGGCCAACGTCCTGACTTTC. Drawing the rest from reference TRBV2 and TRBJ2-6, the complete variable domain is EPEVTQTPSHQVTQMGQEVILRCVPISNHLYFYWYRQILGQKVEFLVSFYNNEISEKSEIFDDQFSVERPDGSNFTLKIRSTKLEDSAMYFCASSELGAGANVLTFGAGSRLTVL.